Listed below are T cell receptor beta chains from one sample, sequenced in a study of shared T cell receptors in the human thymus. The protocol was immunoSEQ multiplex PCR, while the TCRdb copy is restricted to in-frame clones and leaves out a portion. The data hold 600,000 or so clones, with approximately 89% observed a single time. This same sample was also taken into another study, of human thymus T cells.

The specimen sequenced was thymocytes. The receptors come from a boy less than two years old with a congenital heart defect. The CDR3 runs from the conserved cysteine through the conserved F or W. A D gene is named only where the DNA matches it firmly. Where a row states a size, it is once, few, many or the class of an expanded clone; other rows omit it.

- TRBJ1-6 TRBV18 TRBD1 CASSEGRDRVENSPLHF
- TRBJ1-5 TRBV7-8 - CASSPTGQLSNQPQHF
- TRBJ1-4 TRBV27 TRBD1 CASSANLGTGVGWGEKLFF
- TRBJ1-1 TRBV2 - CASSEGARDTEAFF
- TRBJ2-7 TRBV9 - CASSWGDSKSYEQYF
- TRBJ1-2 TRBV2 - CASSEGHFDGYTF
few TRBJ2-3 TRBV5-1 TRBD2 CASSYPLAGEQDTQYF
- TRBJ2-1 TRBV4-3 - CASSPKSLDRKQFF
- TRBJ2-7 TRBV28 TRBD1 CALLGPGTGPYEQYF
- TRBJ2-1 TRBV29-1 - CSVEDERTDLNEQFF
- TRBJ2-7 TRBV6-1 - CASRENPRLDEQYF
- TRBJ1-5 TRBV19 - CASRPRGADQPQHF
- TRBJ2-5 TRBV7-8 - CASSLGSGDQETQYF
- TRBJ1-3 TRBV11-2 TRBD1 CASSSAGGTASGNTIYF
- TRBJ1-1 TRBV5-1 - CASSLMPGKNTEAFF
- TRBJ2-3 TRBV15 TRBD1 CATSTRDRETDTQYF
- TRBJ1-5 TRBV28 TRBD1 CASSVYRDRGDQPQHF
- TRBJ2-6 TRBV4-3 - CASSQASTGFSGANVLTF
once TRBJ1-5 TRBV7-2 - CASSPAGNQPQHF
- TRBJ1-1 TRBV28 TRBD1 CASRPPDRGRSLDTEAFF
- TRBJ1-4 TRBV7-8 - CASSLGAGGEKLFF
- TRBJ1-2 TRBV6-5 - CASSTRTAGYGYTF
- TRBJ2-7 TRBV28 - CASSPVGGYEQYF
- TRBJ2-3 TRBV28 - CASSLELPPDTQYF
- TRBJ2-1 TRBV29-1 - CSVLNGRDWNEQFF
few TRBJ1-1 TRBV5-1 - CASSSLVTNEGTEAFF
- TRBJ1-2 TRBV9 TRBD1 CASSPRQGVDGYTF
- TRBJ2-2 TRBV29-1 - CSVDEGNTGELFF
once TRBJ2-5 TRBV9 TRBD1 CASSVGGTGGVEETQYF
- TRBJ2-1 TRBV28 - CASTPRDSYNEQFF
- TRBJ1-2 TRBV11-2 TRBD1 CASSLFRGQDGYTF
once TRBJ2-3 TRBV6-5 TRBD2 CASSPSSGQTDTQYF
- TRBJ2-7 TRBV6-5 TRBD1 CASSRRDRDYPEQYF
- TRBJ1-1 TRBV27 - CASSPKQQNTEAFF
- TRBJ2-1 TRBV25-1 TRBD2 CASHPRLAGFNEQFF
- TRBJ2-5 TRBV7-3 - CASSPTSHRGGAQETQYF
- TRBJ2-1 TRBV7-3 - CASSLMGAPYNEQFF
once - TRBV5-6 - CASSFREHYEQYF
- TRBJ1-2 TRBV28 - CASSPGWYGYTF
- TRBJ1-3 TRBV30 - CAWSRLQARSGNTIYF
- TRBJ2-5 TRBV4-1 - CASSQSCQPRGQETQYF
- TRBJ1-2 TRBV5-4 TRBD1 CASSRDRGSGYTF
- TRBJ2-2 TRBV27 - CASSLSPLFHGVGTGELFF
- TRBJ1-4 TRBV7-9 - CASSEHRQANEKLFF
once TRBJ1-4 TRBV28 TRBD1 CASSADRGAVELFF
- TRBJ2-2 TRBV7-9 - CASSFTGGTGELFF
- TRBJ2-7 TRBV12-5 TRBD2 CASGQSGTSGRRESYEQYF
- TRBJ1-3 TRBV5-6 - CASSRDRQVSGNTIYF
- TRBJ2-1 TRBV6-1 - CASSPRGRNEQFF
- TRBJ2-7 TRBV15 - CATSSPPGHPYEQYF
few TRBJ1-3 TRBV11-2 - CASRIAVTGNTIYF
- TRBJ2-1 TRBV5-6 TRBD2 CASSLEKRERDYNEQFF
- TRBJ2-1 TRBV5-6 TRBD1 CASRFRDRPNEQFF
- TRBJ1-6 TRBV6-5 - CASSYAFRAFGSPLHF
- TRBJ2-7 TRBV9 TRBD2 CASSSGTSGSSRGSEQYF
- TRBJ1-3 TRBV4-1 TRBD1 CASSQARQGDPSGNTIYF
- TRBJ1-2 TRBV19 TRBD1 CASTSRDRGRDGYTF
- TRBJ2-7 TRBV5-1 - CASSLVGGYEQYF
- TRBJ1-2 TRBV5-1 TRBD1 CASSLEPGQGSFNYGYTF
- TRBJ2-2 TRBV27 - CASSFGYRTGELFF